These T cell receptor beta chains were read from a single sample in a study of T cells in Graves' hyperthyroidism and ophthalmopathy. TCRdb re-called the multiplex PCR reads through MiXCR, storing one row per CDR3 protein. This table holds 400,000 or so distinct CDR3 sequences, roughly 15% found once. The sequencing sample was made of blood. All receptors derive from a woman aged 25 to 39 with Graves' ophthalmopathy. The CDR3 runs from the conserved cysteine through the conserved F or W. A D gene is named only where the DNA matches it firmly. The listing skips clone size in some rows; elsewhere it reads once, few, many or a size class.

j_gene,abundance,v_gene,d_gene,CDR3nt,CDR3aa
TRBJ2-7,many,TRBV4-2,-,TGTGCCAGCAGCCAAGGTGGACAGTCATACGAGCAGTACTTC,CASSQGGQSYEQYF
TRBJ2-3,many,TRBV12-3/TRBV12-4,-,TGTGCCAGCGGGAGATTCAATACGCAGTATTTT,CASGRFNTQYF
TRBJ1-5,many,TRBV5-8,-,TGTGCCAGCAGCTTTTTGGGGGGCTGGCAGCCCCAGCATTTT,CASSFLGGWQPQHF
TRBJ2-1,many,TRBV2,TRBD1,TGTGCCAGCACCAACAGGGGCCTCTCCTACAATGAGCAGTTCTTC,CASTNRGLSYNEQFF
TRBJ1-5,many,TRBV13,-,TGTGCCAGCAGCGCCCGGGCCGATAGCAATCAGCCCCAGCATTTT,CASSARADSNQPQHF
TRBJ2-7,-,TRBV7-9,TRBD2,TGTGCCAGCAGCGAACGGGGGGGCAGGGACTCCTACGAGCAGTACTTC,CASSERGGRDSYEQYF
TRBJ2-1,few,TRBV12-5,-,TGTGCTAGTGGTCCGAAGGAGGGGGCGGGACGCTACTACTACAATGAGCAGTTCTTC,CASGPKEGAGRYYYNEQFF
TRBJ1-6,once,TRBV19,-,TGTGCCAGTAAGAGGACAGCAGATAATTCACCCCTCCACTTT,CASKRTADNSPLHF
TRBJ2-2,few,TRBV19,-,TGTGCCAGTAGTGGGGGTTATGCCGGGGAGCTGTTTTTT,CASSGGYAGELFF
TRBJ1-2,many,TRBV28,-,TGTGCCAGCAGTCTAATGGGACCTCAGTGGGGCTACACCTTC,CASSLMGPQWGYTF
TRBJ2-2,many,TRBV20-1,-,TGCAGTGCTAGAGAAGGCAGGGTCGTGAACACCGGGGAGCTGTTTTTT,CSAREGRVVNTGELFF
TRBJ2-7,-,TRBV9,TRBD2,TGTGCCAGCAGCCCCGCGGGGGGGGGCTATTACGAGCAGTACTTC,CASSPAGGGYYEQYF
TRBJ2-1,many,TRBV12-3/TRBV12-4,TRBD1,TGTGCCAGCAGCCTCCGCGACAGGGGCTACAATGAGCAGTTCTTC,CASSLRDRGYNEQFF
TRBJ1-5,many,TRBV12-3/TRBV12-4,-,TGTGCCAGCAGCCCCCCGGGAAATAGCAATCAGCCCCAGCATTTT,CASSPPGNSNQPQHF
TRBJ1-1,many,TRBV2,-,TGTGCCAGCAGTGAATTGGGGACTGAAGCTTTCTTT,CASSELGTEAFF
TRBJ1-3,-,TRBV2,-,TGTGCCAACAGTGATCTACAGCTCTCGTCTGGAAACACCATATATTTT,CANSDLQLSSGNTIYF
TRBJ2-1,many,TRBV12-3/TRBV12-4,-,TGTGCCAGCAGCCCGGAAAATGAGCAGTTCTTC,CASSPENEQFF
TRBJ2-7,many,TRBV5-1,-,TGCGCCAGCAGCTGGTCATACAGGGAGTACGAGCAGTACTTC,CASSWSYREYEQYF
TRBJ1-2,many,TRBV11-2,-,TGTGCCAGCAGCCCGCTGACCCGGGAAGACCATGGCTACACCTTC,CASSPLTREDHGYTF
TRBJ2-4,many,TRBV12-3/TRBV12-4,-,TGTGCCAGCAGCTACCGGGACAAAAACATTCAGTACTTC,CASSYRDKNIQYF
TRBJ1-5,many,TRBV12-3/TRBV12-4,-,TGTGCCAGCAGTTTAGCGGGGTTGTTGCAGCCCCAGCATTTT,CASSLAGLLQPQHF
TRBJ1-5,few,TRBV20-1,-,TGCAGTGCTAGGGAAGGGGCGCAGCCCCAGCATTTT,CSAREGAQPQHF
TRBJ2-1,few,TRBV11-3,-,TGTGCCAGCAGCTCCCGCAGCCCCTCCTACAATGAGCAGTTCTTC,CASSSRSPSYNEQFF
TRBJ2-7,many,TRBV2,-,TGTGCCAGCGGTGCCGGGACCACCTACGAGCAGTACTTC,CASGAGTTYEQYF
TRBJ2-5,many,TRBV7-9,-,TGTGCCAGCAGGCAGGGGGGGCAAGAGACCCAGTACTTC,CASRQGGQETQYF
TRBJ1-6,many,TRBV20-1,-,TGCAGTGCTCCGACCTTAGGGCGGGCTTCACCCCTCCACTTT,CSAPTLGRASPLHF
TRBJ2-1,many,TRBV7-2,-,TGTGCCAGCGGGAGCCGGCCGCCAAGGAAGGGCAATGAGCAGTTCTTC,CASGSRPPRKGNEQFF
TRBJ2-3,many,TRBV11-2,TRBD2,TGTGCCAGCAGCCTTCGCCATCCTAGCGGGGGGTTCACAGATACGCAGTATTTT,CASSLRHPSGGFTDTQYF
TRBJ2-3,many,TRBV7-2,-,TGTGCCAGCAGCCCCCGTCCGGGGGGCCCCGCAGATACGCAGTATTTT,CASSPRPGGPADTQYF
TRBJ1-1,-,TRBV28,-,TGTGCCAGCAGTTTTCGCGGGGGCGTGAACACTGAAGCTTTCTTT,CASSFRGGVNTEAFF
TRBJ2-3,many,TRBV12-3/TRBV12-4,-,TGTGCCAGCAGTGCCACTCATCCAGAGACGCAGTATTTT,CASSATHPETQYF
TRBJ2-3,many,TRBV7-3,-,TGTGCCAGCAGCCTTCGAAGGGAAGATACGCAGTATTTT,CASSLRREDTQYF
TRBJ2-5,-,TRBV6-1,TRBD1,TGTGCCAGCAGTGGGCAGGGGGCGCGTTCGGAGACCCAGTACTTC,CASSGQGARSETQYF
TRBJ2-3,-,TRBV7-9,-,TGTGCCAGCAGACAGGACAGAAGCACAGATACGCAGTATTTT,CASRQDRSTDTQYF
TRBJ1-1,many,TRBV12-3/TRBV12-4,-,TGTGCCAGCAGCAGGGCTGTGGGGGTCATGAACACTGAAGCTTTCTTT,CASSRAVGVMNTEAFF
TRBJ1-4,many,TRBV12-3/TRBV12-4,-,TGTGCCAGCAGGTCCCCGACGGGGAATGAAAAACTGTTTTTT,CASRSPTGNEKLFF
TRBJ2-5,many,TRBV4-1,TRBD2,TGCGCCAGCAGCCAACCGACTAGCGGGGCGCAAGAGACCCAGTACTTC,CASSQPTSGAQETQYF
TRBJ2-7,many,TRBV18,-,TGTGCCAGCTCACCAAGTAGGGTTTCCTACGAGCAGTACTTC,CASSPSRVSYEQYF
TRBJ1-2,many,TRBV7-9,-,TGTGCCAGCAGCTACTTCGCCTCCTGGACGGATAACTATGGCTACACCTTC,CASSYFASWTDNYGYTF
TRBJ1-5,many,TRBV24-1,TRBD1,TGTGCCACGGGGACAGGGGGCAATCAGCCCCAGCATTTT,CATGTGGNQPQHF
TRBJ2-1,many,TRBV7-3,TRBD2,TGTGCCAGCAGCTTACTGCGGGGGGGGGGGAATGAGCAGTTCTTC,CASSLLRGGGNEQFF
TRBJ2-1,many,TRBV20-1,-,TGCAGTGCTAGAGATGGGTGGGGGGGCCTGAATGAGCAGTTCTTC,CSARDGWGGLNEQFF
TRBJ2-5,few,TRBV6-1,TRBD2,TGTGCCAGCGGAGTCATTGCGGGGGAAGAGACCCAGTACTTC,CASGVIAGEETQYF
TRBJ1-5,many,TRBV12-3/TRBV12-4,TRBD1,TGTGCCAGCAGAGGACAGGGGGGAAGCAATCAGCCCCAGCATTTT,CASRGQGGSNQPQHF
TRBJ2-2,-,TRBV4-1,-,TGCGCCAGCAGCCAAGTCGACAAGAACACCGGGGAGCTGTTTTTT,CASSQVDKNTGELFF
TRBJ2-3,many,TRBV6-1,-,TGTGCCAGCAGCACCGATAGACCCGGTACGCAGTATTTT,CASSTDRPGTQYF
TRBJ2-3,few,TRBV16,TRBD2,TGTGCCAGCAGCCAACTTTCGGGGGGGCCGGCAGATACGCAGTATTTT,CASSQLSGGPADTQYF